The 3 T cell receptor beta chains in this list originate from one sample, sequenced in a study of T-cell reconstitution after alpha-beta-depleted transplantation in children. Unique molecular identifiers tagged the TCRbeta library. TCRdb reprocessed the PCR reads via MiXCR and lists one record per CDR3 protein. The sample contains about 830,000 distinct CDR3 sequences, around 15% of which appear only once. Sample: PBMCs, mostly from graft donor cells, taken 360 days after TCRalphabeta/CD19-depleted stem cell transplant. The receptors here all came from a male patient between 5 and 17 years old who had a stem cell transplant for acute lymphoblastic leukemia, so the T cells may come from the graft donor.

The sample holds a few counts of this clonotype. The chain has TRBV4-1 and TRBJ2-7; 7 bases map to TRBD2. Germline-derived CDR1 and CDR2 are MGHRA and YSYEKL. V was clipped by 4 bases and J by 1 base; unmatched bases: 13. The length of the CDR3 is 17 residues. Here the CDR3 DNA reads TGCGCCAGCAGCCCGAGGCCCAGGACTAGTGGGTCCTACGAGCAGTACTTC. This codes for CASSPRPRTSGSYEQYF.

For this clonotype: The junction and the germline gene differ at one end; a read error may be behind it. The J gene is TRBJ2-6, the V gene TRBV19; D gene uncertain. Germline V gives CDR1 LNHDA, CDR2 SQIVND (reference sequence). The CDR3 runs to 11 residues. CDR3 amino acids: CASSIASVLTF. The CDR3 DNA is TGTGCCAGTAGTATTGCCAGCGTCCTGACTTTC.

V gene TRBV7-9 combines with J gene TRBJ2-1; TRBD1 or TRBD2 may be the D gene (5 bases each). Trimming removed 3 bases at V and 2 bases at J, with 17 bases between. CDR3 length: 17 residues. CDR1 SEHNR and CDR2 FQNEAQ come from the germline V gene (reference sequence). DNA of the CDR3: TGTGCCAGCAGCTTCTCCTTCGGGACGGGCGCCTACAATGAGCAGTTCTTC. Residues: CASSFSFGTGAYNEQFF.